Listed below are T cell receptor beta chains from one sample, sequenced in a study of cytomegalovirus exposure and HLA in healthy donors. Clones were sequenced by immunoSEQ multiplex PCR, and TCRdb holds only the in-frame ones, with some missing. The data contain 100,000 or so clones, 85% of them singletons. What was sequenced was PBMCs. Source of these receptors: a man between 18 and 29 years old in good health and CMV-seropositive. Both conserved end residues are part of each CDR3. Fields, in order: CDR3 protein, CDR3 DNA, V gene, clone size, D gene, J gene. The D gene is left open where the match is weak. Clone size, where shown, is once, few, many, or a class for clones that have expanded.

CASSAGQGASYEQYF TGTGCCAGCAGCGCGGGACAGGGGGCTTCCTACGAGCAGTACTTC TRBV7-3 - TRBD1 TRBJ2-7
CASSQDLETGSYNEQFF TGTGCCAGCAGCCAAGATTTAGAAACGGGCTCCTACAATGAGCAGTTCTTC TRBV4-2 - - TRBJ2-1
CASRSRDSLFGEQYF TGTGCCAGCAGGTCCCGGGACTCCTTATTCGGGGAGCAGTACTTC TRBV6-1 - - TRBJ2-7
CASRNLGTGYGYTF TGTGCCAGTAGGAACCTCGGGACAGGCTATGGCTACACCTTC TRBV19 once TRBD1 TRBJ1-2
CASSLVVAGAADTQYF TGTGCCAGCAGCTTGGTCGTAGCGGGAGCAGCAGATACGCAGTATTTT TRBV5-4 - TRBD2 TRBJ2-3
CASSRTGQGVYNEQFF TGTGCCAGCAGTAGGACAGGTCAAGGGGTCTACAATGAGCAGTTCTTC TRBV27 - TRBD1 TRBJ2-1
CASSPDGDSTEAFF TGTGCCAGCAGTCCTGACGGGGATTCCACTGAAGCTTTCTTT TRBV6-4 - - TRBJ1-1
CASSPAAGANTGELFF TGTGCCAGCAGCCCAGCGGCAGGGGCAAACACCGGGGAGCTGTTTTTT TRBV9 once - TRBJ2-2
CASRTPGDAGELFF TGTGCCAGCAGGACGCCCGGAGACGCCGGGGAGCTGTTTTTT TRBV9 - - TRBJ2-2
CASSPVVMNTEAFF TGTGCCAGCAGTCCCGTTGTTATGAACACTGAAGCTTTCTTT TRBV14 - - TRBJ1-1
CASSEAGTGREKLFF TGTGCCAGCAGTGAGGCCGGGACAGGCCGTGAAAAACTGTTTTTT TRBV2 - TRBD1 TRBJ1-4
CASSLAAGGNTIYF TGTGCCAGCAGCTTAGCGGCGGGTGGAAACACCATATATTTT TRBV7-2 - - TRBJ1-3
CASSTVRVALGGGGYTF TGTGCCAGCAGTACCGTAAGAGTGGCCCTCGGTGGAGGTGGCTACACCTTC TRBV28 - - TRBJ1-2
CASSEGDRGADTQYF TGTGCCAGCAGTGAAGGGGACAGGGGAGCAGATACGCAGTATTTT TRBV2 - TRBD1 TRBJ2-3
CASSFPGGSAGELFF TGTGCCAGCAGCTTTCCCGGGGGTTCGGCCGGGGAGCTGTTTTTT TRBV7-9 - - TRBJ2-2
CASALAPNTGELFF TGTGCCAGCGCACTAGCCCCGAACACCGGGGAGCTGTTTTTT TRBV6-1 - - TRBJ2-2